A single sample gave rise to the 17 T cell receptor beta chains below, sequenced in a study of cytomegalovirus exposure and HLA in healthy donors (TCRdb year 2017). Libraries were made using the immunoSEQ multiplex PCR assay. For the multiplex PCR, a mixture combining 60 forward primers for TCR Vbeta segments and 13 reverse primers for TCR Jbeta segments was used. Imported from immuneACCESS, the table was reduced by TCRdb to in-frame sequences with V and J called. These copies leave out some clones; in studies compared against another copy, an unresolved V gene accounts for under half, and the cause of the remainder is not known. This sample has roughly 200,000 clones in its table, and around three quarters of those were observed once. The biggest ten clones account for approximately 4% of the sample. The sequencing input was PBMCs. The receptors here all came from a woman under 40 in good health and CMV-seropositive.

This clone was picked up one time. J is TRBJ2-5 and V is TRBV2; no reliable D call. Gene TRBJ2-7 matches the end of the DNA better, so the J call may be wrong. There are 13 residues in the CDR3. CDR1 is SNHLY and CDR2 is FYNNEI in the germline V gene. CDR3 residues: CASLAVETYEQYF. In DNA, the CDR3 is TGTGCCAGCCTGGCGGTCGAAACCTACGAGCAGTACTTC.

The genes are TRBV27 and TRBJ1-2; no clear D gene. The CDR3 is 15 amino acids. The ends were cut back, 5 bases at V and 3 bases at J, with 16 bases in the middle. Per germline, CDR1 MNHEY and CDR2 SMNVEV (reference sequence). The CDR3 DNA sequence: TGTGCCAGCAGTCTCCGTAGGACTTGGGACTATGGCTACACCTTC. Translating gives CASSLRRTWDYGYTF.

The chain recombines TRBV7-2 with TRBJ2-7, with 8 bases matching TRBD2. Losses at the gene ends were 1 base for V and 1 base for J; bases not matched to a gene: 6. The length of the CDR3 is 16 residues. In germline, CDR1 is SGHTA, CDR2 FQGNSA. The CDR3 DNA follows: TGTGCCAGCAGCTTAGACGGGGGGGGCCGTTCCTACGAGCAGTACTTC. Translating gives CASSLDGGGRSYEQYF.

This sequence joins TRBV20-1 and TRBJ1-2, with D tentatively TRBD1 (5 bases). CDR3 length: 11 residues. The V end lost 2 bases, the J end lost 7 bases, and 8 bases lay between the germline ends. Germline assignment: CDR1 DFQATT and CDR2 SNEGSKA (reference sequence). CDR3 bases: TGCAGTGCTAGATTCAGGGCTGGCTACACCTTC. It specifies CSARFRAGYTF.

The chain uses TRBV2 and TRBJ2-7; D might be TRBD1 (5 bases). Germline V CDR1 and CDR2: SNHLY, FYNNEI. V shed 10 bases and J shed 4 bases, with 17 bases lying between them. CDR3 size: 13 residues. The CDR3 DNA is TGTGCCACCCGCCGGACACCTAATTACGAGCAGTACTTC. Residues: CATRRTPNYEQYF.

This clone was seen a few times. V and J are TRBV11-3 and TRBJ1-2; 9 bases align to TRBD1. Germline CDR1 and CDR2: SGHNT and YENEEA. This CDR3 has 16 amino acids. With 3 bases clipped from V and 2 bases from J, the junction kept 7 bases outside the gene matches. The CDR3 region has the DNA TGTGCCAGCAGCTTCACCCCGGGACAGGGCAACTATGGCTACACCTTC. It is translated as CASSFTPGQGNYGYTF.

The chain carries TRBV14 and TRBJ2-3; tentatively, D is TRBD2 (5 bases). CDR3 length equals 13 residues. Per the germline V gene, CDR1 is SGHDN and CDR2 is FVKESK. V was pared by 4 bases and J by 1 base, with 6 bases between. The CDR3 loop reads CASSPLGTDTQYF. The CDR3 DNA follows: TGTGCCAGCAGCCCACTAGGCACAGATACGCAGTATTTT.

The rearrangement links TRBV2 to TRBJ2-3; 11 bases align to TRBD2. From germline, CDR1 is SNHLY and CDR2 FYNNEI. V lost 8 bases to trimming and J lost 4 bases; unmatched junction nucleotides: 5. The CDR3 is made up of 14 amino acids. The CDR3 nucleotides are TGTGCCAGCGGTAGCGGGAGGGGTCCAGATACGCAGTATTTT. Translation gives CASGSGRGPDTQYF.

The rearrangement joins TRBV11-3 to TRBJ2-1; the D gene is possibly TRBD1 (6 bases). This CDR3 comprises 14 residues. Trimming shortened V by 3 bases and J by 7 bases, and 13 bases separated the two germline ends. CDR1 and CDR2 from the germline V gene are SGHNT and YENEEA. CDR3 residues: CASSFAGTRNEQFF. In DNA, the CDR3 is TGTGCCAGCAGCTTTGCCGGGACAAGGAATGAGCAGTTCTTC. Full variable domain (rest looked up from reference TRBV11-3 and TRBJ2-1): EAGVVQSPRYKIIEKKQPVAFWCNPISGHNTLYWYLQNLGQGPELLIRYENEEAVDDSQLPKDRFSAERLKGVDSTLKIQPAELGDSAVYLCASSFAGTRNEQFFGPGTRLTVL.

The V gene is TRBV29-1, the J gene TRBJ1-2; D remains ambiguous. This CDR3 comprises 16 residues. V lost 1 base to trimming and J lost 7 bases, with 22 bases between them. Germline lookup yields CDR1 SQVTM and CDR2 ANQGSEA. The CDR3 reads CSVEGMGYRALGGYTF. The CDR3 nucleotides are TGCAGCGTTGAAGGGATGGGCTATCGTGCTTTGGGTGGCTACACCTTC.

This clone was seen a single time. The chain has TRBV2 and TRBJ2-7; 7 positions agree with TRBD1. Germline CDR1 and CDR2: SNHLY and FYNNEI. V lost 2 bases, J lost 2 bases, and 3 bases stayed unmatched. The CDR3 is 14 amino acids. The CDR3 DNA reads TGTGCCAGCAGTGAACAGGGGGTAGCCTACGAGCAGTACTTC. It yields the protein CASSEQGVAYEQYF. The full variable domain, in which reference TRBV2 and TRBJ2-7 provide the parts outside the CDR3, is EPEVTQTPSHQVTQMGQEVILRCVPISNHLYFYWYRQILGQKVEFLVSFYNNEISEKSEIFDDQFSVERPDGSNFTLKIRSTKLEDSAMYFCASSEQGVAYEQYFGPGTRLTVT.

This chain links TRBV4-1 with TRBJ2-7; 8 bases are shared with TRBD1. The CDR3 sequence is 15 residues long. Germline V gene lookup returns CDR1 MGHRA and CDR2 YSYEKL. The V gene end was trimmed by 3 bases and the J gene end by 3 bases; junction bases not matched to a gene: 7. In nucleotides, the CDR3 is TGCGCCAGCAGCCAGCAACCAGGGGGCGGCTACGAGCAGTACTTC. It codes for CASSQQPGGGYEQYF.

The rearrangement links TRBV4-1 to TRBJ2-1; 9 bases are shared with TRBD2. Germline V gene sequence: CDR1 MGHRA, CDR2 YSYEKL. J lost 6 bases, V lost 4 bases, and 16 bases had no gene match. This CDR3 region has 18 residues. CDR3 in DNA: TGCGCCAGCAGCCCTACCCCGGGTAGCGGGAGATGTTGCAATGAGCAGTTCTTC. Translating it yields CASSPTPGSGRCCNEQFF.

V gene TRBV29-1 combines with J gene TRBJ2-1; 8 bases agree with TRBD2. Germline V gene data show CDR1 as SQVTM and CDR2 as ANQGSEA. The CDR3 totals 13 residues. Trimming removed 5 bases from V and 8 bases from J; junction bases left unmatched: 8. This CDR3 reads CSVLLAEAHEQFF. CDR3 in DNA: TGCAGCGTTTTACTAGCGGAGGCCCATGAGCAGTTCTTC.

V and J are TRBV7-9 and TRBJ1-1; weak D call: TRBD1 (6 bases). This CDR3 comprises 12 residues. The germline CDR1 and CDR2 sequences are SEHNR and FQNEAQ (reference sequence). Deletions cut 1 base from V and 10 bases from J, with 10 bases between. The CDR3 region has the DNA TGTGCCAGCAGCTTAGAAATACAGGGAGCTTTCTTT. The encoded protein is CASSLEIQGAFF.

Regarding this clone: The same CDR3 arises from other DNA sequences in this sample as well. The chain's CDR3 is CASSLGPSGGYEQYF. The CDR3 nucleotides read TGTGCCAGCAGCTTGGGACCCAGCGGAGGTTACGAGCAGTACTTC. This sequence joins TRBV5-6 and TRBJ2-7, with D possibly matching TRBD2 (5 bases). There are 15 residues in the CDR3. V was cut by 0 bases and J by 4 bases, with 14 bases left in between. CDR1 SGHDT and CDR2 YYEEEE come from the germline V gene.

The chain uses TRBV5-5 and TRBJ1-2; D is unclear. Germline CDR1 reads SGHKS; CDR2 reads YYEKEE (reference sequence). This CDR3 contains 15 residues. V lost 3 bases, J lost 7 bases, and 19 bases lay in between. The CDR3 region is CASSSNREFPGGYTF. DNA for the CDR3: TGTGCCAGCAGCTCGAACCGGGAGTTTCCTGGTGGCTACACCTTC.